This T cell receptor beta chain was observed in a study of blood T cell repertoires in COVID-19. Study-wide context: The samples span acute and convalescent COVID-19 from the United States, Italy and Spain. The cDNA or gDNA used as material had been derived from T cells, B-cell-depleted T cells, or PBMCs.

Sequenced by immunoSEQ multiplex PCR; TCRdb stores in-frame clones only, minus some. The table records approximately 84,000 clones, over 65% of them present only once. V lost 0 bases, J lost 2 bases, and 9 bases lay in between. CDR1 WNHNN and CDR2 SYGVQD come from the germline V gene (reference sequence). The CDR3 spans 15 residues. Source material: peripheral blood. The receptor's source is a man over 45 with active or convalescent COVID-19. The V gene is TRBV10-1, the J gene TRBJ2-3, with TRBD2 as a possible D gene (6 bases). The CDR3 loop reads CASSESASATDTQYF. DNA for the CDR3: TGCGCCAGCAGTGAGTCGGCTAGCGCCACAGATACGCAGTATTTT.